One and the same sample provided the 8 T cell receptor beta chains below, sequenced in a study of shared clonotypes between healthy human individuals. Libraries were prepared by immunoSEQ multiplex PCR; TCRdb keeps only in-frame clonotypes and omits some of them. The sample lists a few million clones; roughly 95% were seen once. Sample: naive CD4+ T cells sorted from blood. Subset defined: CD45RA+ positively selected. All receptors derive from a young man in good health.

Notes on this clone: The same CDR3 is also encoded by other DNA sequences in this sample. The chain recombines TRBV27 with TRBJ1-5, with no clear D. Germline CDR1 and CDR2: MNHEY and SMNVEV (reference sequence). The germline V and J ends were trimmed by 2 bases and 9 bases, with 8 bases remaining between them. The CDR3 sequence is 12 residues long. Here the CDR3 reads CASSLREGPQHF. The CDR3 DNA reads TGTGCCAGCAGTTTAAGAGAAGGGCCCCAGCATTTT.

The chain has TRBV18 and TRBJ1-5; TRBD1 aligns across 8 bases. The V segment lost 6 bases and the J segment 2 bases; nucleotides outside the gene matches: 9. The CDR3 contains 16 residues. Germline loops: CDR1 KGHSH, CDR2 LQKENI. CDR3 protein: CASSPDRAVRNQPQHF. The CDR3 bases are TGTGCCAGCTCGCCGGACAGGGCAGTGCGCAATCAGCCCCAGCATTTT.

The rearrangement uses TRBV5-4 and TRBJ2-2; 9 nucleotides line up with TRBD1. The CDR3 has 16 amino acids. The V gene's germline CDR1 is SGHNT and CDR2 YYREEE (reference sequence). V was clipped by 3 bases and J by 3 bases; unmatched bases: 6. Written as DNA, the CDR3 is TGTGCCAGCAGCTCCCAACAGGGGGCATACACCGGGGAGCTGTTTTTT. It encodes CASSSQQGAYTGELFF.

The chain couples TRBV19 to TRBJ1-4, with D perhaps TRBD1 (6 bases). CDR3 length equals 14 residues. Per the germline V gene, CDR1 is LNHDA and CDR2 is SQIVND (reference sequence). Trimming shortened V by 6 bases and J by 5 bases, and 13 bases separated the two germline ends. The CDR3 is CASRSTGRNEKLFF. The CDR3 region has the DNA TGTGCCAGTAGGTCAACAGGGAGGAATGAAAAACTGTTTTTT.

The chain carries TRBV14 and TRBJ1-6; D uncertain. V was shortened by 1 base and J by 7 bases, with 11 bases between the two germline ends. Per the germline V gene, CDR1 is SGHDN and CDR2 is FVKESK. This CDR3 contains 15 residues. Here the CDR3 reads CASSQGGGINSPLHF. DNA for the CDR3: TGTGCCAGCAGCCAAGGAGGTGGGATAAATTCACCCCTCCACTTT.

This sequence joins TRBV27 and TRBJ2-7, with 8 bases aligning to TRBD1. The germline V gene encodes CDR1 MNHEY and CDR2 SMNVEV (reference sequence). V shed 3 bases, J shed 0 bases, and the junction held 7 bases outside the gene matches. This CDR3 spans 16 amino acids. CDR3 bases: TGTGCCAGCAGTTTCTCGACAGGGGAGATCTCCTACGAGCAGTACTTC. Amino acid sequence: CASSFSTGEISYEQYF.

This clone appeared a single time. V usage is TRBV5-1 and J usage is TRBJ2-2, with D unclear. CDR1 is SGHRS, CDR2 YFSETQ, per germline. The V gene lost 4 bases and the J gene lost 5 bases, with 3 bases spanning the gap. The CDR3 length is 11 residues. CDR3 amino acids: CASSVTGELFF. The CDR3 DNA follows: TGCGCCAGCAGCGTAACCGGGGAGCTGTTTTTT. Together with reference TRBV5-1 and TRBJ2-2, the CDR3 gives the full variable domain: KAGVTQTPRYLIKTRGQQVTLSCSPISGHRSVSWYQQTPGQGLQFLFEYFSETQRNKGNFPGRFSGRQFSNSRSEMNVSTLELGDSALYLCASSVTGELFFGEGSRLTVL.

Notes on this clone: This specimen includes other DNA sequences encoding the same CDR3. The J gene is TRBJ1-4, the V gene TRBV5-1, with TRBD1 matching 7 bases. Trimming removed 4 bases from V and 3 bases from J; junction bases left unmatched: 3. The CDR3 consists of 14 residues. Germline values: CDR1 SGHRS, CDR2 YFSETQ. For the CDR3, the DNA is TGCGCCAGCAGCCTTCAGGGGGCTAATGAAAAACTGTTTTTT. This codes for CASSLQGANEKLFF.